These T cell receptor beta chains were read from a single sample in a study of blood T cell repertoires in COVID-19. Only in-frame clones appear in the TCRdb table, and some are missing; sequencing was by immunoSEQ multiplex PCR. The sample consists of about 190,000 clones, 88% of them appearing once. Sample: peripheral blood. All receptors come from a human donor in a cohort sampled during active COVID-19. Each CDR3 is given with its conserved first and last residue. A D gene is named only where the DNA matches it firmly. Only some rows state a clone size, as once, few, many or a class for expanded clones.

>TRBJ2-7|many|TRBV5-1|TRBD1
CASSLQGAWSYEQYF
TGCGCCAGCAGCCTTCAGGGGGCTTGGTCCTACGAGCAGTACTTC
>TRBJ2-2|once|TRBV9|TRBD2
CASSKGLAGFITGELFF
TGTGCCAGCAGCAAAGGACTAGCGGGGTTTATCACCGGGGAGCTGTTTTTT
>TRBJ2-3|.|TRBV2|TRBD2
CASRGEGGNTQYF
TGTGCCAGCAGGGGGGAGGGAGGAAATACGCAGTATTTT
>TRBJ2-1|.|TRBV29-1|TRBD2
CSVGPGGTNEQFF
TGCAGCGTTGGTCCGGGAGGGACCAATGAGCAGTTCTTC
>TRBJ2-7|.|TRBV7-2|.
CASSPNGYEQYF
TGTGCCAGCAGCCCAAACGGCTACGAGCAGTACTTC
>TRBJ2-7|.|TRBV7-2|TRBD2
CASSPGTSGGYEQYF
TGTGCCAGCAGCCCCGGGACTAGCGGGGGCTACGAGCAGTACTTC
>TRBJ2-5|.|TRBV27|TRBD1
CASSLSSGGRETQYF
TGTGCCAGCAGTTTATCGTCAGGGGGTCGAGAGACCCAGTACTTC
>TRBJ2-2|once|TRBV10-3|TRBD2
CAISAIGTSGRYNTGELFF
TGTGCCATCAGTGCAATTGGGACTAGCGGGAGGTATAATACCGGGGAGCTGTTTTTT
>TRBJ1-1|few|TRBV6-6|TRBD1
CASSQDRGINTEAFF
TGTGCCAGCAGTCAGGACAGGGGAATAAACACTGAAGCTTTCTTT
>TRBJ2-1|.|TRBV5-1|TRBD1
CASSLRTGADEQFF
TGCGCCAGCAGCTTAAGGACAGGGGCCGATGAGCAGTTCTTC
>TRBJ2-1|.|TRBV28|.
CASSLVGLYNEQFF
TGTGCCAGCAGTTTAGTGGGACTTTACAATGAGCAGTTCTTC
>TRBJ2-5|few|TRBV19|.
CASSMSGLAQGTQYF
TGTGCCAGTAGTATGTCGGGCCTAGCTCAAGGTACCCAGTACTTC
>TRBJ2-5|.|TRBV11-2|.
CASSLNGRGQETQYF
TGTGCCAGCAGCTTAAACGGGAGAGGGCAAGAGACCCAGTACTTC
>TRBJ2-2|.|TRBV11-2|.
CASSPDRELFF
TGTGCCAGCAGCCCAGATCGGGAGCTGTTTTTT
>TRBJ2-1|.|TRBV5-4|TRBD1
CASSRGGQGALNEQFF
TGTGCCAGCAGCCGAGGGGGACAGGGGGCCTTGAATGAGCAGTTCTTC
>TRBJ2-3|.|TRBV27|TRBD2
CASSFATSGTPDTQYF
TGTGCCAGCAGTTTCGCAACTAGCGGGACACCAGATACGCAGTATTTT
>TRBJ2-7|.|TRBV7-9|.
CASSLGRAGYEQYF
TGTGCCAGCAGCTTAGGCAGGGCAGGGTACGAGCAGTACTTC
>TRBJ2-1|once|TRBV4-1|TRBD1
CASSGNRGLLQFF
TGCGCCAGCAGTGGAAACAGGGGCCTCCTTCAGTTCTTC
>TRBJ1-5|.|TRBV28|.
CASSDPIWARGNQPQHF
TGTGCCAGCTCAGATCCCATATGGGCGCGGGGCAATCAGCCCCAGCATTTT
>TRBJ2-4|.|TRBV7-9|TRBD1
CASSSDRGLAAKNIQYF
TGTGCCAGCAGCTCGGACAGGGGGCTCGCGGCCAAAAACATTCAGTACTTC
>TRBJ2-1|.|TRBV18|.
CASSPPNRPTAFYNEQFF
TGTGCCAGCTCACCACCAAACAGGCCTACTGCCTTTTACAATGAGCAGTTCTTC
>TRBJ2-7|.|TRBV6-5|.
CASSYGVGAYEQYF
TGTGCCAGCAGTTACGGGGTAGGGGCTTACGAGCAGTACTTC
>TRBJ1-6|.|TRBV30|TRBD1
CAWNRGASYNSPLHF
TGTGCCTGGAACAGGGGAGCATCCTATAATTCACCCCTCCACTTT
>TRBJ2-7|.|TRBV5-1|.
CASSFGEAYEQYF
TGCGCCAGCAGCTTTGGAGAGGCCTACGAGCAGTACTTC
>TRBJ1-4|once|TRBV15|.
CATSRTPSVVTNEKLFF
TGTGCCACCAGCAGGACACCCTCGGTGGTAACTAATGAAAAACTGTTTTTT
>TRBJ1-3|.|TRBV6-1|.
CASSDYNSSGNTIYF
TGTGCCAGCAGTGATTATAATAGCTCTGGAAACACCATATATTTT
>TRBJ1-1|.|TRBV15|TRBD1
CATRLDRDTEAFF
TGTGCCACCAGGCTAGACAGGGACACTGAAGCTTTCTTT
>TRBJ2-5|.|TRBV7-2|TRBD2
CASSLVFTSGGVGETQYF
TGTGCCAGCAGCTTAGTCTTTACTAGCGGGGGGGTTGGAGAGACCCAGTACTTC
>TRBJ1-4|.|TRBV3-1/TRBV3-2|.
CASSQGTPSNEKLFF
TGTGCCAGCAGCCAAGGAACACCAAGTAATGAAAAACTGTTTTTT
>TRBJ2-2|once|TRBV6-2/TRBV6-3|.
CASSQQNTGELFF
TGTGCCAGCAGTCAACAGAACACCGGGGAGCTGTTTTTT
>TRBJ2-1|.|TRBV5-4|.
CASSLTRDFHTYNEQFF
TGTGCCAGCAGCCTGACTCGGGACTTTCATACTTACAATGAGCAGTTCTTC
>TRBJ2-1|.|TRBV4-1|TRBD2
CASSQVWESGGYEQFF
TGCGCCAGCAGCCAAGTTTGGGAATCCGGGGGGTATGAGCAGTTCTTC
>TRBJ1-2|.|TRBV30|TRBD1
CAWSQQGASGYTF
TGTGCCTGGAGTCAACAGGGGGCTTCTGGCTACACCTTC
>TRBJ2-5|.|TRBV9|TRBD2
CASSSLAGGVQETQYF
TGTGCCAGCAGCTCTCTAGCGGGGGGCGTCCAAGAGACCCAGTACTTC
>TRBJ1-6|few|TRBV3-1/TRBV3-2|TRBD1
CASSRSGTGRNSPLHF
TGTGCCAGCAGCCGGAGTGGGACAGGGCGTAATTCACCCCTCCACTTT
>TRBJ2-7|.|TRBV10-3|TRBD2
CAISESSGLASMYEQYF
TGTGCCATCAGTGAGAGCTCTGGACTAGCGTCTATGTACGAGCAGTACTTC
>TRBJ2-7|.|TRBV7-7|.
CASSLGPGEGYEQYF
TGTGCCAGCAGCTTAGGTCCAGGCGAGGGCTACGAGCAGTACTTC
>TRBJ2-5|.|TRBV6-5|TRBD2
CASRPTSGGAETQYF
TGTGCCAGCAGACCGACTAGCGGGGGGGCGGAGACCCAGTACTTC
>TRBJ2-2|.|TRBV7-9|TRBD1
CASSGQGPGELFF
TGTGCCAGCAGCGGACAGGGTCCCGGGGAGCTGTTTTTT
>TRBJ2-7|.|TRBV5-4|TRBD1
CASSRRQGGSYEQYF
TGTGCCAGCAGCCGACGACAGGGGGGTTCCTACGAGCAGTACTTC
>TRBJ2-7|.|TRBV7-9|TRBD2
CASSQPGLPYEQYF
TGTGCCAGCAGCCAACCGGGACTACCATACGAGCAGTACTTC